The 28 T cell receptor beta chains presented below share a single source sample, sequenced in a study of PD-1 blockade in classical Hodgkin lymphoma. The method was immunoSEQ multiplex PCR; TCRdb's version includes in-frame clones alone and lacks a portion of them. This sample has approximately 45,000 clones, with 66% found just once. The time point: cycle 4 day 1 (C4D1), after 5 to 7 weeks of nivolumab. Each and every patient relapsed after autologous stem cell transplantation, and patients got differing brentuximab vedotin exposure. The sample here was peripheral blood mononuclear cells (PBMCs), taken before the fourth cycle of nivolumab. These TCRs come from a human donor with classical Hodgkin lymphoma.

The chain recombines TRBV6-6 with TRBJ1-1; the D is unclear. Germline V gene data show CDR1 as MNHNY and CDR2 as SVGAGI (reference sequence). Trimming shortened V by 5 bases and J by 1 base, and 17 bases separated the two germline ends. The CDR3 is 16 residues long. The CDR3 reads CASSIHQVTPNTEAFF. The DNA for the CDR3 is TGTGCCAGCAGTATTCACCAGGTAACCCCGAACACTGAAGCTTTCTTT.

This chain joins TRBV18 and TRBJ1-5; D not certain. Germline V CDR1 and CDR2: KGHSH, LQKENI. CDR3 length: 15 amino acids. Trimming cost V 5 bases and J 5 bases, with 16 bases left between them. The CDR3 sequence: CASSTQAALDQPQHF. DNA for the CDR3: TGTGCCAGCTCAACCCAGGCGGCCCTGGATCAGCCCCAGCATTTT.

The chain recombines TRBV5-5 with TRBJ2-7, with D perhaps matching TRBD1 (5 bases). The germline V and J ends were trimmed by 1 base and 4 bases, with 18 bases remaining between them. This CDR3 is 16 amino acids long. CDR1 is SGHKS, CDR2 YYEKEE, per germline (reference sequence). The CDR3 DNA sequence: TGTGCCAGCAGCTTGAGGGGCGCGGCAGTTCAGTACGAGCAGTACTTC. Translation gives CASSLRGAAVQYEQYF.

The rearrangement links TRBV7-9 to TRBJ2-3; the match to TRBD2 covers 9 bases. V lost 1 base, J lost 2 bases, and 4 bases stayed unmatched. From germline, CDR1 is SEHNR and CDR2 FQNEAQ (reference sequence). This CDR3 has 16 amino acids. The CDR3 region is CASSLGVAGDTDTQYF. The CDR3 region has the DNA TGTGCCAGCAGCTTAGGCGTAGCGGGGGACACAGATACGCAGTATTTT.

V gene TRBV5-5 combines with J gene TRBJ2-7, with 8 positions matching TRBD2. Germline lookup yields CDR1 SGHKS and CDR2 YYEKEE (reference sequence). The CDR3 length is 17 residues. V trimming: 0 bases; J trimming: 0 bases; junction bases outside the gene matches: 8. CDR3 sequence: CASSLERGAGGSYEQYF. The CDR3 region has the DNA TGTGCCAGCAGCTTGGAACGTGGCGCGGGGGGCTCCTACGAGCAGTACTTC.

The chain is built from TRBV9 and TRBJ1-6, with 7 bases fitting TRBD1. CDR1 and CDR2 from the germline V gene are SGDLS and YYNGEE. V dropped 4 bases and J dropped 6; count of bases not matched to a gene: 10. This CDR3 contains 16 residues. CDR3 DNA: TGTGCCAGCAGCCCGGGGGGTAGACAGGGTAATTCACCCCTCCACTTT. This sequence encodes CASSPGGRQGNSPLHF.

The J gene is TRBJ1-1, the V gene TRBV6-6; perhaps TRBD1 as D (6 bases). From germline, CDR1 is MNHNY and CDR2 SVGAGI (reference sequence). CDR3 length: 16 residues. Trimming pared 5 bases from V and 5 bases from J, leaving 21 bases between. This chain's CDR3 is CASSQPGGRGRTEAFF. The CDR3 coding sequence is TGTGCCAGCAGTCAACCGGGGGGGCGAGGGAGGACTGAAGCTTTCTTT.

The genes are TRBV14 and TRBJ2-7, with TRBD2 as a possible D gene (6 bases). The CDR3 loop spans 15 amino acids. V lost 2 bases to trimming and J lost 5 bases, with 16 bases between them. Germline V gives CDR1 SGHDN, CDR2 FVKESK. The CDR3 DNA sequence: TGTGCCAGCAGCCAACCCCGGAGGGGCAGGGACGAGCAGTACTTC. Protein: CASSQPRRGRDEQYF. The full variable domain, completed using reference TRBV14 and TRBJ2-7, is EAGVTQFPSHSVIEKGQTVTLRCDPISGHDNLYWYRRVMGKEIKFLLHFVKESKQDESGMPNNRFLAERTGGTYSTLKVQPAELEDSGVYFCASSQPRRGRDEQYFGPGTRLTVT.

This chain uses TRBV6-5 with TRBJ2-7, with a tentative D call TRBD1 (5 bases). The CDR3 spans 14 residues. The ends were cut back, 6 bases at V and 0 bases at J, with 12 bases in the middle. Germline V gives CDR1 MNHEY, CDR2 SVGAGI. The DNA for the CDR3 is TGTGCCAGCAGAAGGGGCAGGGCCTCCTACGAGCAGTACTTC. This translates into CASRRGRASYEQYF.

This clone showed up just once. The genes are TRBV28 and TRBJ2-3; D is unresolved. V was cut by 8 bases and J by 2 bases, with 11 bases left in between. In germline, CDR1 is MDHEN, CDR2 SYDVKM. The CDR3 sequence is 13 residues long. CDR3 in amino acids: CASDDQNTDTQYF. The CDR3 DNA reads TGTGCCAGCGACGACCAAAACACAGATACGCAGTATTTT.

The rearrangement links TRBV7-8 to TRBJ2-7; 9 nucleotides agree with TRBD2. Germline V lookup: CDR1 SGHVS, CDR2 FQNEAQ. J was trimmed by 5 bases and V by 2 bases; bases with no gene match: 7. The CDR3 consists of 15 residues. The CDR3 protein is CASSLWASGMDEQYF. In nucleotides, the CDR3 is TGTGCCAGCAGCTTATGGGCTAGCGGGATGGACGAGCAGTACTTC.

The chain uses TRBV6-4 and TRBJ2-1; 10 nucleotides agree with TRBD2. In germline, CDR1 is MRHNA, CDR2 SNTAGT. This CDR3 is built from 14 residues. With V trimmed by 9 bases and J by 7 bases, 9 bases remained unmatched. The CDR3 sequence is CARGPSGRWNEQFF. The CDR3 DNA follows: TGTGCCAGGGGTCCTAGCGGGAGATGGAATGAGCAGTTCTTC.

This clone was counted once. This chain joins TRBV5-1 and TRBJ2-7; D may match TRBD1 or TRBD2 (7 bases each). CDR3 length: 15 amino acids. V lost 4 bases, J lost 0 bases, and 14 bases lay in between. Germline CDR1 is SGHRS and CDR2 is YFSETQ. CDR3 loop: CASSLGGTVSYEQYF. In DNA, the CDR3 is TGCGCCAGCAGCCTCGGGGGGACAGTCTCCTACGAGCAGTACTTC.

This clone occurred many times. The J gene is TRBJ1-2, the V gene TRBV5-4, with TRBD1 as a possible D gene (5 bases). Germline V gives CDR1 SGHNT, CDR2 YYREEE (reference sequence). CDR3 length equals 13 residues. The V end lost 4 bases, the J end lost 3 bases, and 10 bases lay between the germline ends. Here the CDR3 DNA reads TGTGCCAGCAGCCCGACAGACGACTATGGCTACACCTTC. This sequence encodes CASSPTDDYGYTF.

The chain uses TRBV9 and TRBJ1-3; D gene ambiguous. V was cut by 0 bases and J by 1 base, with 11 bases left in between. Germline loops: CDR1 SGDLS, CDR2 YYNGEE. The CDR3 loop spans 16 amino acids. The CDR3 DNA follows: TGTGCCAGCAGCGTAGACAGCCTGAGGTCTGGAAACACCATATATTTT. Translating gives CASSVDSLRSGNTIYF.

The chain combines TRBV7-2 with TRBJ1-4; D not resolved. V lost 5 bases to trimming and J lost 4 bases, with 17 bases between them. Germline assignment: CDR1 SGHTA and CDR2 FQGNSA. This CDR3 contains 16 residues. The CDR3 protein is CASSRRPVTFNEKLFF. For the CDR3, the DNA is TGTGCCAGCAGCAGACGACCGGTTACCTTTAATGAAAAACTGTTTTTT.

The rearrangement links TRBV6-1 to TRBJ1-4, with a weak D call TRBD1 (6 bases). Trimming took off 6 bases at V and 0 bases at J, with 8 bases between the two ends. This CDR3 comprises 14 residues. Germline lookup yields CDR1 MNHNS and CDR2 SASEGT. In DNA, the CDR3 is TGTGCCAGCAGGAACAGGGCAACTAATGAAAAACTGTTTTTT. It translates to CASRNRATNEKLFF.

This clone was counted a single time. This chain links TRBV5-1 with TRBJ2-1; D gene uncertain. Germline-derived CDR1 and CDR2 are SGHRS and YFSETQ. This CDR3 region has 11 residues. V was cut by 3 bases and J by 8 bases, with 6 bases left in between. The CDR3 region has the DNA TGCGCCAGCAGCTCTATCGATGAGCAGTTCTTC. Its translation: CASSSIDEQFF. The full variable domain, completed using reference TRBV5-1 and TRBJ2-1, is KAGVTQTPRYLIKTRGQQVTLSCSPISGHRSVSWYQQTPGQGLQFLFEYFSETQRNKGNFPGRFSGRQFSNSRSEMNVSTLELGDSALYLCASSSIDEQFFGPGTRLTVL.

V gene TRBV20-1 combines with J gene TRBJ1-5; D is uncertain. CDR3 length equals 10 residues. Germline V gene lookup returns CDR1 DFQATT and CDR2 SNEGSKA (reference sequence). Trimming removed 6 bases at V and 9 bases at J, with 9 bases between. This chain's CDR3 is CSATYPPQHF. Written as DNA, the CDR3 is TGCAGTGCCACCTATCCGCCCCAGCATTTT.

This clone has more than one count but fewer than ten. The identical CDR3 is also encoded by other nucleotide sequences in the sample. The chain links TRBV27 to TRBJ1-5; TRBD1 is a possible D gene (6 bases). The V gene lost 3 bases and the J gene lost 4 bases, with 13 bases spanning the gap. CDR3 length: 15 residues. Germline CDR1 is MNHEY and CDR2 is SMNVEV (reference sequence). CDR3 DNA sequence: TGTGCCAGCAGTTTGATCGGGGGCGGAAATCAGCCCCAGCATTTT. This gives the protein CASSLIGGGNQPQHF.

The chain joins TRBV11-2 to TRBJ2-7, with D hard to call. The length of the CDR3 is 13 residues. Trimming removed 1 base at V and 4 bases at J, with 8 bases between. CDR1 and CDR2 from the germline V gene are SGHAT and FQNNGV. The CDR3 sequence: CASSLVGGYEQYF. CDR3 nucleotides: TGTGCCAGCAGCTTAGTGGGCGGTTACGAGCAGTACTTC.

The chain combines TRBV7-9 with TRBJ1-1, with unresolved D. The CDR3 length is 19 residues. Germline values: CDR1 SEHNR, CDR2 FQNEAQ (reference sequence). V dropped 5 bases and J dropped 1 base, with 26 bases sitting between them. The CDR3 loop reads CASSRTPRSGEGTNTEAFF. The CDR3 DNA sequence: TGTGCCAGCAGCAGAACACCAAGAAGTGGGGAGGGAACGAACACTGAAGCTTTCTTT.

The chain carries TRBV27 and TRBJ2-1, with D perhaps matching TRBD2 (6 bases). With 8 bases removed from V and 10 bases from J, the gap between germline ends came to 15 bases. This CDR3 is 12 amino acids long. Germline CDR1 MNHEY, CDR2 SMNVEV (reference sequence). The CDR3 nucleotides read TGTGCCAGCCGCAAATCCCTAGCGGAGCAGTTCTTC. This codes for CASRKSLAEQFF.

This clone appeared a few times. The gene calls are TRBV27 and TRBJ2-7; D is perhaps TRBD1 or TRBD2 (5 bases each). Deletions cut 2 bases from V and 2 bases from J, with 10 bases between. CDR3 length: 14 residues. CDR1 is MNHEY, CDR2 SMNVEV, per germline (reference sequence). The CDR3 loop reads CASSLVRGPYEQYF. DNA for the CDR3: TGTGCCAGCAGTTTAGTAAGGGGACCCTACGAGCAGTACTTC.

This clone has a handful of counts. In the same sample, other DNA sequences code for this CDR3. The rearrangement joins TRBV18 to TRBJ2-2; D tentatively reads TRBD1 or TRBD2 (6 bases each). Germline CDR1 and CDR2: KGHSH and LQKENI. Trimming took 6 bases from V and 0 from J, leaving 11 bases between them. The CDR3 totals 15 residues. The CDR3 DNA sequence: TGTGCCAGCTCCCGCGGGACACCGAACACCGGGGAGCTGTTTTTT. Its translation is CASSRGTPNTGELFF. Using reference TRBV18 and TRBJ2-2 for the parts outside the CDR3, the full variable domain is NAGVMQNPRHLVRRRGQEARLRCSPMKGHSHVYWYRQLPEEGLKFMVYLQKENIIDESGMPKERFSAEFPKEGPSILRIQQVVRGDSAAYFCASSRGTPNTGELFFGEGSRLTVL.

The rearrangement links TRBV5-1 to TRBJ2-1; 11 bases are a match to TRBD2. Trimming took 3 bases from V and 3 from J; bases not matched to a gene: 2. Per germline, CDR1 SGHRS and CDR2 YFSETQ. The CDR3 loop spans 15 amino acids. This CDR3 reads CASSSGTSGYNEQFF. CDR3 coding DNA: TGCGCCAGCAGCTCAGGGACTAGCGGCTACAATGAGCAGTTCTTC.

V and J are TRBV19 and TRBJ1-5; the D gene is possibly TRBD1 (5 bases). The CDR3 contains 14 residues. CDR1 and CDR2 from the germline V gene are LNHDA and SQIVND (reference sequence). Trimming stripped 10 bases from V and 2 bases from J, with 15 bases between. CDR3 DNA: TGTGCCACCGCGCAGGGTGGTGGCAATCAGCCCCAGCATTTT. Translated, it gives CATAQGGGNQPQHF.

The CDR3 DNA reads as TGTGCCATCAGAACTAGCGGGAGCTCCACAGATACGCAGTATTTT. Translated, it gives CAIRTSGSSTDTQYF. The chain carries TRBV10-3 and TRBJ2-3, with 11 positions matching TRBD2. Trimming cost V 6 bases and J 2 bases; bases outside gene matches: 4. The V gene's germline CDR1 is ENHRY and CDR2 SYGVKD. The CDR3 is 15 amino acids.